This T cell receptor (beta chain) appears in the sequencing data of a study of blood T cells in healthy people across ages. Study-level information: About one barcoded beta molecule was captured per two T cells (by template switching).

Germline V gives CDR1 SQVTM, CDR2 ANQGSEA. CDR3 length: 14 residues. V was clipped by 7 bases and J by 1 base; unmatched bases: 7. This clonotype was picked up a small number of times. The donors, healthy Caucasians from Russia, were aged roughly 6 to 95. A second about 6 to 11 cycle PCR used barcoded and J-beta primers. TCRdb used MiXCR to reprocess the 5' RACE reads, holding one entry per CDR3 protein. Of 800,000 or so distinct CDR3 sequences in the sample, about 25% were seen once. These same data were also listed under a study on T cells of mothers and their children. This second study says: For each mother, over 8 million TCR beta CDR3 reads were obtained, and for each child, 2.5 million to 3 million.

This clonotype originated in a boy under 18 in good health. The chain is built from TRBV29-1 and TRBJ2-5; TRBD1 matches 9 bases. The sequenced sample consisted of blood. The CDR3 protein is CSAIRDRAQETQYF. CDR3 sequence (DNA): TGCAGCGCAATACGGGACAGGGCCCAAGAGACCCAGTACTTC.